This TCR beta chain derives from a study of blood T cell repertoires in COVID-19. Deletions cut 4 bases from V and 0 bases from J, with 11 bases between. This CDR3 is 14 amino acids long. CDR1 and CDR2 (germline): SGDLS, YYNGEE. This table comes from immunoSEQ multiplex PCR, and its TCRdb copy is limited to in-frame clones, with some not included. Of a few hundred thousand clones listed, 70% to 90% are singletons. The receptor's source is a man younger than 35 with COVID-19, enrolled during active disease. The sequenced material came from peripheral blood. This chain connects TRBV9 to TRBJ2-7, with D possibly TRBD2 on 6 matching bases. The DNA of the CDR3 is TGTGCCAGCAGCCCTAGTAGCGGCTCCTACGAGCAGTACTTC. It translates to CASSPSSGSYEQYF.